This note documents a single T cell receptor beta chain sequence. Its antigen remains unknown. The data are from a study of T-cell memory formation after mild COVID-19. Study overall: Most TCR clusters belonged to a single donor. Study observations and caveats: Nothing showed for sure that second-wave clones peaking on day 37 were SARS-CoV-2 specific. The CD4+ clones that contracted clustered mainly within CM and EM, and the CD8+ clones concentrated in EMRA.

With constant-segment primers, 5'RACE yielded cDNA libraries of TCR alpha and TCR beta that carried sample barcodes and UMIs. TCRdb itself ran the 5' RACE reads through MiXCR, one entry per CDR3 protein. Found here are about 350,000 distinct CDR3 sequences, 20% to 25% of them singletons; the top ten hold about 21%. The CDR3 spans 13 residues. Trimming pared 7 bases from V and 3 bases from J, leaving 13 bases between. Germline V lookup: CDR1 SGHRS, CDR2 YFSETQ. The clonotype was recovered from a man between 18 and 29 years old who had mild COVID-19 (a few samples of this study predate the infection). Cell type and time point are not known. The genes are TRBV5-1 and TRBJ1-1; a possible D gene is TRBD1 (5 bases). Sequencing input: PBMCs or a T cell subset sorted from them (not recorded which). CDR3 sequence (DNA): TGCGCCAGCGGCCATGGGGGTTACACTGAAGCTTTCTTT. Translated, it gives CASGHGGYTEAFF.